The 18 T cell receptor beta chains reported below all come from one sample, sequenced in a study of PD-L1 blockade in urothelial cancer. The protocol was immunoSEQ multiplex PCR, while the TCRdb copy is restricted to in-frame clones and leaves out a portion. Among nearly 45,000 clones listed, approximately 78% were seen once. Time point indicated: peripheral blood 6 weeks after treatment start. Sequenced material: PBMCs, taken around atezolizumab (anti-PD-L1) treatment. The receptors come from a man in his 60s with urothelial cancer.

This clone was picked up one time. The J gene is TRBJ1-5, the V gene TRBV18, with 7 bases fitting TRBD1. There are 15 residues in the CDR3. V shed 6 bases, J shed 9 bases, and the junction held 14 bases outside the gene matches. In germline, CDR1 is KGHSH, CDR2 LQKENI. CDR3 region: CASSPGGTEGRPQHF. CDR3 nucleotide sequence: TGTGCCAGCTCGCCAGGGGGGACTGAGGGGCGGCCCCAGCATTTT.

V is TRBV2 and J is TRBJ2-7; TRBD2 is a possible D gene (5 bases). V was clipped by 5 bases and J by 0 bases, with 14 bases between them. Germline V gene data show CDR1 as SNHLY and CDR2 as FYNNEI. This CDR3 comprises 15 residues. The CDR3 region is CASSYGIPVSYEQYF. The CDR3 DNA reads as TGTGCCAGCAGTTACGGGATACCGGTCTCCTACGAGCAGTACTTC. Together with reference TRBV2 and TRBJ2-7, the CDR3 gives the full variable domain: EPEVTQTPSHQVTQMGQEVILRCVPISNHLYFYWYRQILGQKVEFLVSFYNNEISEKSEIFDDQFSVERPDGSNFTLKIRSTKLEDSAMYFCASSYGIPVSYEQYFGPGTRLTVT.

This rearrangement joins TRBV12-5 to TRBJ2-3; D possibly corresponds to TRBD2 (6 bases). Trimming shortened V by 3 bases and J by 0 bases, and 13 bases separated the two germline ends. The CDR3 spans 16 residues. Germline lookup yields CDR1 LGHNT and CDR2 FRNRAP. The CDR3 sequence is CASGFTGGISTDTQYF. The CDR3 bases are TGTGCTAGTGGTTTTACAGGAGGGATAAGCACAGATACGCAGTATTTT.

The chain uses TRBV5-5 and TRBJ2-3; TRBD1 matches 8 bases. V gave up 3 bases and J gave up 4 bases; unmatched junction bases: 10. The CDR3 runs 16 residues. Germline V gives CDR1 SGHKS, CDR2 YYEKEE (reference sequence). The CDR3 loop reads CASSYMTGQGADTQYF. The CDR3 coding sequence is TGTGCCAGCAGCTACATGACTGGACAGGGAGCAGATACGCAGTATTTT.

J is TRBJ2-1 and V is TRBV5-1, with 10 bases matching TRBD2. The CDR3 runs 15 residues. Germline CDR1 is SGHRS and CDR2 is YFSETQ. J gave up 4 bases and V 0 bases, and 1 base lay outside the gene matches. The CDR3 DNA follows: TGCGCCAGCAGCTTGGCTAGCGGGGGTTACAATGAGCAGTTCTTC. Its protein product is CASSLASGGYNEQFF.

V gene TRBV25-1 combines with J gene TRBJ2-4, with D tentatively TRBD1 (5 bases). Trimming stripped 4 bases from V and 1 base from J, with 14 bases between. The germline gives CDR1 MGHDK, CDR2 SYGVNS. This CDR3 has 16 amino acids. This chain's CDR3 is CASSGQGGLAKNIQYF. DNA for the CDR3: TGTGCCAGCAGTGGGCAGGGTGGGTTGGCCAAAAACATTCAGTACTTC.

This clone was seen once. The chain is built from TRBV18 and TRBJ2-7; D is perhaps TRBD1 (6 bases). The CDR3 totals 15 residues. Germline lookup yields CDR1 KGHSH and CDR2 LQKENI. Trimming took off 1 base at V and 4 bases at J, with 14 bases between the two ends. The CDR3 nucleotides are TGTGCCAGCTCACCACGTACGACAGGAGCTTACGAGCAGTACTTC. This encodes CASSPRTTGAYEQYF.

This sequence joins TRBV30 and TRBJ2-5, with a possible D match to TRBD2 (5 bases). Trimming cost V 0 bases and J 1 base, with 9 bases left between them. The CDR3 covers 14 residues. The V gene's germline CDR1 is GTSNPN and CDR2 SVGIG (reference sequence). CDR3 bases: TGTGCCTGGAGTGTCTCGAGCGGCCAAGAGACCCAGTACTTC. As protein: CAWSVSSGQETQYF.

The chain links TRBV14 to TRBJ1-1, with D perhaps matching TRBD1 (6 bases). Germline V gives CDR1 SGHDN, CDR2 FVKESK. V was clipped by 1 base and J by 4 bases, with 13 bases between them. The CDR3 contains 15 residues. This CDR3 reads CASSQAGGPGTEAFF. The CDR3 bases are TGTGCCAGCAGCCAAGCCGGGGGGCCGGGCACTGAAGCTTTCTTT.

The rearrangement links TRBV4-1 to TRBJ1-3; the D is unclear. The CDR3 has 15 amino acids. V lost 0 bases and J 0 bases, leaving 6 bases between the germline ends. Germline CDR1 MGHRA, CDR2 YSYEKL. The CDR3 DNA follows: TGCGCCAGCAGCCAAGATCGGGTCTCTGGAAACACCATATATTTT. This codes for CASSQDRVSGNTIYF.

The chain combines TRBV5-4 with TRBJ2-2, with a tentative D call TRBD1 (5 bases). The CDR3 extends over 13 amino acids. Germline loops: CDR1 SGHNT, CDR2 YYREEE (reference sequence). Trimming removed 3 bases from V and 5 bases from J, with 8 bases in between. CDR3 in amino acids: CASSWGLTGELFF. Written as DNA, the CDR3 is TGTGCCAGCAGCTGGGGCCTGACCGGGGAGCTGTTTTTT.

The chain employs TRBV2 and TRBJ1-2; no definite D call. V lost 8 bases to trimming and J lost 0 bases, with 16 bases between them. The CDR3 extends over 15 amino acids. Germline V gives CDR1 SNHLY, CDR2 FYNNEI. The CDR3: CASLAVLASNYGYTF. Written as DNA, the CDR3 is TGTGCCAGCCTCGCGGTGCTGGCTTCTAACTATGGCTACACCTTC.

The chain carries TRBV6-5 and TRBJ2-7; TRBD2 matches 8 bases. The CDR3 loop spans 14 amino acids. The V gene end was trimmed by 6 bases and the J gene end by 2 bases; junction bases not matched to a gene: 6. Germline-derived CDR1 and CDR2 are MNHEY and SVGAGI. CDR3 coding DNA: TGTGCCAGCAGGATTAGCGGGACACCCTACGAGCAGTACTTC. Its protein product is CASRISGTPYEQYF.

The V and J genes are TRBV4-2 and TRBJ2-3; D not resolved. V lost 3 bases, J lost 3 bases, and 10 bases lay in between. The CDR3 sequence is 14 residues long. CDR1 LGHNA and CDR2 YNFKEQ come from the germline V gene. CDR3 bases: TGTGCCAGCAGCCATGCCAAGCATACAGATACGCAGTATTTT. This encodes CASSHAKHTDTQYF.

The chain uses TRBV2 and TRBJ1-3, with 7 bases matching TRBD1. Germline V lookup: CDR1 SNHLY, CDR2 FYNNEI. The junction had 5 bases not matched to a gene; V was cut back by 2 bases and J by 4 bases. The CDR3 consists of 15 residues. This chain's CDR3 is CASSEKGAGGNTIYF. In DNA, the CDR3 is TGTGCCAGCAGTGAAAAGGGGGCGGGGGGAAACACCATATATTTT. The full variable domain, with the rest looked up from reference TRBV2 and TRBJ1-3, is EPEVTQTPSHQVTQMGQEVILRCVPISNHLYFYWYRQILGQKVEFLVSFYNNEISEKSEIFDDQFSVERPDGSNFTLKIRSTKLEDSAMYFCASSEKGAGGNTIYFGEGSWLTVV.

The CDR3 reads CASSPTSETGGGGELFF. CDR3 DNA sequence: TGTGCCAGCAGCCCAACCAGCGAGACCGGTGGTGGGGGGGAGCTGTTTTTT. The rearrangement links TRBV9 to TRBJ2-2; D unclear. CDR1 and CDR2 from the germline V gene are SGDLS and YYNGEE. This CDR3 is 17 amino acids long. V lost 4 bases and J 8 bases, leaving 24 bases between the germline ends.

V gene TRBV19 combines with J gene TRBJ2-5, with TRBD1 identical over 12 bases. The CDR3 spans 18 residues. In germline, CDR1 is LNHDA, CDR2 SQIVND (reference sequence). The V gene end was trimmed by 9 bases and the J gene end by 1 base; junction bases not matched to a gene: 15. The chain's CDR3 is CARLGGGQGAFCQETQYF. The CDR3 DNA sequence: TGTGCCAGGCTGGGGGGGGGACAGGGGGCTTTTTGCCAAGAGACCCAGTACTTC.

The chain is built from TRBV28 and TRBJ1-2; D unresolved. The CDR3 extends over 14 amino acids. Germline lookup yields CDR1 MDHEN and CDR2 SYDVKM. Trimming cost V 3 bases and J 9 bases, with 17 bases left between them. The CDR3 here is CASSLSRVYTSYTF. CDR3 nucleotide sequence: TGTGCCAGCAGTTTGTCGCGAGTCTACACTAGCTACACCTTC.